The entry below gives a single T cell receptor beta chain sequence along with its context. Its matching antigen is unknown. This sample is part of a study of Tregs in tolerant kidney transplant recipients. Notes on the study in general: Expanding Tregs on activated donor B cells appeared to best identify donor-specific TCRbeta clones. No direct test of biological reproducibility was done here.

Method: immunoSEQ multiplex PCR; TCRdb's copy keeps in-frame clones and lacks some. The sample lists some 110,000 clones; roughly nine tenths were seen once. V lost 4 bases to trimming and J lost 1 base, with 10 bases between them. The CDR3 covers 14 residues. In germline, CDR1 is MNHEY, CDR2 SVGAGI. This TCR came from a human donor in good health. The rearrangement uses TRBV6-5 and TRBJ1-1; D possibly corresponds to TRBD1 (5 bases). Sequencing was done on a sample of CD4+ T cells from blood. The chain's CDR3 is CASSLADRNTEAFF. The CDR3 DNA reads TGTGCCAGCAGTTTAGCCGACAGGAACACTGAAGCTTTCTTT.